The sequence of this T cell receptor (beta chain) was determined in a study of Ad26.COV2.S vaccination and SARS-CoV-2 variants. Overall study: In the study, Ad26.COV2.S was injected intramuscularly once, or twice 56 days apart.

V lost 4 bases, J lost 4 bases, and 11 bases stayed unmatched. The CDR3 is made up of 15 amino acids. Germline V CDR1 and CDR2: SGHRS, YFSETQ. The treatment is: about 20 received Ad26.COV2.S at low or high dose, single or two shots; about 5 received placebo; per-sample allocation not given. Day 63 following the first vaccine or placebo injection was when the samples were taken. This clone was seen a handful of times. Clones were sequenced by immunoSEQ multiplex PCR, and TCRdb holds only the in-frame ones, with some missing. The table shows some 520,000 clones, with approximately 88% occurring only once.

The sequence was obtained from a person between 18 and 59 years old who received the Ad26.COV2.S COVID-19 vaccine or a placebo. The sample was peripheral blood, taken in a trial of Ad26.COV2.S vaccine versus placebo. The chain employs TRBV5-1 and TRBJ2-7; 7 nucleotides agree with TRBD1. The CDR3 reads CASSHSPTGRYEQYF. The CDR3 region has the DNA TGCGCCAGCAGCCATAGCCCGACAGGGCGATACGAGCAGTACTTC.